This is a list of T cell receptor beta chains from one sample in a study of blood T cell repertoires in COVID-19. Measured with immunoSEQ multiplex PCR; TCRdb has only the in-frame clones, and not every one. The sample has roughly 400,000 clones, roughly 87% seen once. Sequencing was performed on PBMCs or T cells enriched from blood (not recorded which). The receptors were sampled from a woman between 40 and 55 years old with acute COVID-19. Both conserved end residues are trimmed from each CDR3.

V gene: TRBV29-1; CDR3 protein: SVAGGGGGYT
V gene: TRBV27; CDR3 protein: ASSVTWAWGANVLT
V gene: TRBV15; CDR3 protein: ATGPGGGSYEQY
V gene: TRBV4-1; CDR3 protein: ASSQEGTAGNTIY
V gene: TRBV2; CDR3 protein: ASIYQEGAYEQY
V gene: TRBV11-2; CDR3 protein: ASLRALKETQY
V gene: TRBV4-1; CDR3 protein: ASSQNRGGQAVVSGNTIY
V gene: TRBV7-9; CDR3 protein: ASSPSGGTVYGYT
V gene: TRBV6-5; CDR3 protein: ASSPDRGTSPLH
V gene: TRBV6-5; CDR3 protein: ASSYSGGESSPLH
V gene: TRBV24-1; CDR3 protein: ATSDLKDAGTGRYEQY
V gene: TRBV5-6; CDR3 protein: ASSRAALEQY
V gene: TRBV5-4; CDR3 protein: ASSWTSGDYNEQF
V gene: TRBV30; CDR3 protein: AWGYGTGVYEQY
V gene: TRBV11-2; CDR3 protein: ASSDGRLRGYEQY
V gene: TRBV18; CDR3 protein: ASSPSQGTMSYEQY
V gene: TRBV5-1; CDR3 protein: ASSLGDSSGNTIY
V gene: TRBV27; CDR3 protein: ASSLSRVNGYT
V gene: TRBV30; CDR3 protein: AWRRHSGLSYNEQF
V gene: TRBV6-5; CDR3 protein: ASTITTGATGELF
V gene: TRBV30; CDR3 protein: AWKTSGSYEQY
V gene: TRBV3-1/TRBV3-2; CDR3 protein: ASSQDGRRNTEAF
V gene: TRBV5-5; CDR3 protein: ASSFGVGTDTQY
V gene: TRBV3-1/TRBV3-2; CDR3 protein: ASSTTGTETQY